These 3 T cell receptor beta chains were sequenced from one sample in a study of cytomegalovirus exposure and HLA in healthy donors. The PCR contained 60 Vbeta and 13 Jbeta primers. Method: immunoSEQ multiplex PCR; TCRdb's copy keeps in-frame clones and lacks some. In the table there are some 180,000 clones, about 9.4% of which are singletons. Sequencing used PBMCs. Receptors originate from a woman under 40 in good health and CMV-seropositive.

V usage is TRBV19 and J usage is TRBJ2-1; 9 nucleotides match TRBD2. Germline V gene sequence: CDR1 LNHDA, CDR2 SQIVND (reference sequence). The CDR3 extends over 16 amino acids. J lost 1 base, V lost 5 bases, and 6 bases had no gene match. CDR3 sequence: CASSGGTSFSYNEQFF. CDR3 sequence (DNA): TGTGCCAGTAGTGGCGGGACTAGCTTTTCCTACAATGAGCAGTTCTTC.

V usage is TRBV5-4 and J usage is TRBJ2-5, with a possible D match to TRBD2 (5 bases). V lost 4 bases and J lost 5, with 12 bases in between. This CDR3 is built from 13 residues. Germline CDR1 SGHNT, CDR2 YYREEE (reference sequence). CDR3 region: CASSRDPGETQYF. The CDR3 DNA is TGTGCCAGCAGCAGAGACCCGGGGGAGACCCAGTACTTC.

The V gene is TRBV5-1, the J gene TRBJ2-3; TRBD2 matches 10 bases. In germline, CDR1 is SGHRS, CDR2 YFSETQ. There are 16 residues in the CDR3. V lost 1 base to trimming and J lost 1 base; unmatched junction nucleotides: 3. The chain's CDR3 is CASSLLAGVGTDTQYF. As DNA, the CDR3 is TGCGCCAGCAGCTTGCTAGCGGGAGTGGGCACAGATACGCAGTATTTT.